The entry below describes one T cell receptor beta chain. The antigen it recognizes is unknown. Base-call qualities are not available, and no considerably larger clone is one nucleotide away. These data originate in a study of shared clonotypes between healthy human individuals (dated by TCRdb to the early 2020s). About the study as a whole: The cohort included a few men and a couple of women between 18 and 49 years of age. The study deeply sequenced blood TCR repertoires of about 5 healthy adults to estimate repertoire size and the extent of clonotype sharing between individuals. Between about 0.85 and 9.5 billion PBMCs per donor were obtained by leukapheresis. For each donor, three plates each were used for CD4 naive and CD4 memory, two plates were used for CD8 naive, and one plate was used for CD8 memory. Libraries were prepared and TCR repertoires were sequenced by different laboratories using diverse techniques, in order to increase sequencing depth and limit assay-specific biases. Broad study findings and their caveats: Incomplete sequencing was indicated by rarefaction of sorted-subset datasets, despite the large sequencing depth. Approximately 5% of naive CD4, 3% to 3.5% of naive CD8, about 2.5% of memory CD4, and approximately 0.39% of memory CD8 clonotypes were shared across several donors. Pairwise subsampling led to the expectation that sequencing depth would affect the degree of clonotype sharing among donors. Compared with non-shared clonotypes, clonotypes shared by all four sorted-subset donors had higher generation probabilities. Because the study included only a small number of donors, the genetic and exposure-history diversity represented was limited. Estimated clonotype richness was generally larger for naive than for memory subsets. Only blood was sampled, and tissue TCR repertoires likely differ from those in blood.

Counted from cysteine to phenylalanine, this CDR3 has 14 amino acids. Only CDR3 DNA remains: 42 bases, in frame from the first base. Sequences SNHLY (CDR1) and FYNNEI (CDR2) are obtained from the germline V gene. Trimming removed 6 bases from V and 6 bases from J; the gene matches leave 5 bases unexplained. Healthy HIV-negative adults with no recently reported acute infections or vaccinations were included as donors. Only Caucasian adults living in Nashville, Tennessee, USA were represented among the donors. CD4+ T cells were enriched by magnetic negative selection; naive cells were then positively selected on CD45RA, and the negative fraction formed the memory subset. After blood collection by leukapheresis, PBMCs were isolated using Ficoll-Histopaque density gradient centrifugation and then cryopreserved in the vapor phase of liquid nitrogen. Analytical flow cytometry was used to check the purity and quantity of each magnetically sorted T cell population. Genomic DNA was isolated from each sorted fraction and quantified by UV absorbance on a Nanodrop 2000c.

TCR CDR3 regions were amplified from genomic DNA by multiplex PCR using the deep immunoSEQ assay. Extracted genomic DNA from each cell subset was distributed evenly across all wells of several immunoSEQ 96-well plates, and each plate was treated as a replicate. For sorted subsets, each replicate PCR was loaded with approximately 0.2 ug genomic DNA, equivalent to 30,000 or so T cell genomes. Purified libraries were quantified with a Qubit 3.0 fluorometer, sized on a Bioanalyzer 2100, and re-quantified with the KAPA Library Quantification kit. A separate single-read 150-cycle Illumina NextSeq 550 flow cell was used to sequence each immunoSEQ 96-well plate. The source study handled its data this way. Because the immunoSEQ output included only junctional sequences and no quality scores, the filtering could not be the same as the filtering used for full-length reads. Sequences were annotated with PyIR, a Python wrapper for IgBLAST v1.9, and V/J genes and CDR3 were assigned using IMGT germline references. Any read was removed if the V/J assignment was weak (E-value above 1e-6), the CDR3 was missing, or the read contained stop codons, out-of-frame junctions, or ambiguous translated residues. A V3J clonotype was defined by an identical inferred V gene, J gene, and CDR3 amino acid sequence. Percentage overlap between repertoires was computed as shared unique clonotypes divided by the size of the smaller repertoire. Richness of each repertoire was evaluated using RTK rarefaction, the Chao1 estimator, and Recon v2.1 estimates of unobserved clonotypes. Generation probabilities were computed with OLGA for all TCRbeta clonotypes obtained by the gDNA method from several donors. TCRdb's version of the immuneACCESS table is confined to in-frame rearrangements and falls short of the full clone set. An unresolved V gene accounts for under half of the shortfall where checked; the remainder is of unknown origin. The V and J calls and the clone size are those of that table, but D and trimming were determined from the DNA. The sample table lists about 2.5 million clones, 85% to 95% of them with a count of one. The ten largest make up about 0.36% of the sample.

The sequencing input was naive CD4+ T cells from PBMCs. What the cell subset or site label conveys for this sample: CD45RA+ positively selected. The TCR comes from a young man in good health. Some clones in this sample may be carry-over from other donors' samples. The chain joins TRBV2 to TRBJ2-5; TRBD2 agrees with 12 junctional bases. Here is the DNA: TGTGCCAGCAGGACTAGCGGGAGTTTCAAGACCCAGTACTTC. It codes for CASRTSGSFKTQYF.